The clone carrying this TCR beta chain appeared a few times. The CDR3 covers 14 residues. Trimming took 3 bases from V and 2 from J, leaving 8 bases between them. Germline V lookup: CDR1 KGHSH, CDR2 LQKENI. This specimen comes from a study of T cell responses to AZD1222 COVID-19 vaccine. Only in-frame clones appear in the TCRdb table, and some are missing; sequencing was by immunoSEQ multiplex PCR. The data show about 130,000 clones, approximately 88% seen once. The receptor was derived from an adult in good health. The rearrangement links TRBV18 to TRBJ1-3; D unclear. Specimen: peripheral blood, collected on day 0 of AZD1222 vaccination. In DNA, the CDR3 is TGTGCCAGCTCACCCGGAGGTGCTGGAAACACCATATATTTT. Amino acid sequence: CASSPGGAGNTIYF.